These 10 T cell receptor beta chains share one sample of origin, sequenced in a study of T cell responses to AZD1222 COVID-19 vaccine. Using immunoSEQ multiplex PCR, the repertoire was profiled, and TCRdb retains in-frame clones only, with some absent. The sample records under 140,000 clones, around nine tenths being singletons. The specimen was peripheral blood, collected 28 days after the second AZD1222 dose. The receptors shown here come from an adult who received the AZD1222 COVID-19 vaccine.

The chain joins TRBV20-1 to TRBJ2-7; 10 nucleotides align to TRBD2. V shed 3 bases and J 4 bases; nucleotides not matched to a gene: 6. Germline loops: CDR1 DFQATT, CDR2 SNEGSKA (reference sequence). There are 14 residues in the CDR3. CDR3: CSASKGLAPYEQYF. The CDR3 nucleotides read TGCAGTGCTAGTAAGGGACTAGCGCCTTACGAGCAGTACTTC.

The rearrangement links TRBV11-2 to TRBJ1-2; 9 bases fit TRBD1. In germline, CDR1 is SGHAT, CDR2 FQNNGV. Trimming took 1 base from V and 5 from J; bases not matched to a gene: 8. CDR3 length: 16 amino acids. The CDR3 DNA is TGTGCCAGCAGCTTAGGTCTGGGTGGGACAGGGTATGGCTACACCTTC. Translating gives CASSLGLGGTGYGYTF.

V and J are TRBV30 and TRBJ2-3; 9 bases line up with TRBD2. V gave up 0 bases and J gave up 3 bases; unmatched junction bases: 13. The CDR3 has 18 residues. CDR1 and CDR2 (germline): GTSNPN, SVGIG (reference sequence). Here the CDR3 reads CAWSVRTSGYRRTDTQYF. CDR3 nucleotide sequence: TGTGCCTGGAGTGTACGTACTAGCGGGTATAGGAGGACAGATACGCAGTATTTT.

The chain has TRBV5-5 and TRBJ1-6; TRBD1 is a possible D gene (5 bases). The germline gives CDR1 SGHKS, CDR2 YYEKEE (reference sequence). V was pared by 4 bases and J by 9 bases, with 11 bases between. The CDR3 consists of 13 residues. The CDR3 protein is CASSLGTSSPLHF. Written as DNA, the CDR3 is TGTGCCAGCAGCCTGGGGACGAGTTCACCCCTCCACTTT.

The V and J genes are TRBV10-1 and TRBJ1-1, with D unresolved. Germline V CDR1 and CDR2: WNHNN, SYGVQD (reference sequence). Trimming took 6 bases from V and 1 from J, leaving 3 bases between them. CDR3 size: 11 residues. The CDR3 protein is CASRGNTEAFF. CDR3 DNA: TGCGCCAGCAGGGGGAACACTGAAGCTTTCTTT.

J is TRBJ2-3 and V is TRBV24-1; D is undetermined. The CDR3 spans 13 residues. The V and J ends lost 5 bases and 2 bases respectively, with 7 bases between them. Germline V gene data show CDR1 as KGHDR and CDR2 as SFDVKD. The DNA of the CDR3 is TGTGCCACCAGTGCGCGGCTCACAGATACGCAGTATTTT. It specifies CATSARLTDTQYF.

The chain is built from TRBV5-8 and TRBJ2-1; D is undetermined. Trimming left V 4 bases short and J 10 bases short, with 9 bases between. The CDR3 runs to 11 residues. Germline V gives CDR1 SGHTS, CDR2 YDEGEE. The CDR3 nucleotides read TGTGCCAGCAGCGGGTTCGACGAGCAGTTCTTC. The encoded protein is CASSGFDEQFF. Together with reference TRBV5-8 and TRBJ2-1, the CDR3 gives the full variable domain: EAGVTQSPTHLIKTRGQQATLRCSPISGHTSVYWYQQALGLGLQFLLWYDEGEERNRGNFPPRFSGRQFPNYSSELNVNALELEDSALYLCASSGFDEQFFGPGTRLTVL.

The chain joins TRBV5-1 to TRBJ2-1; 11 nucleotides agree with TRBD2. Germline-derived CDR1 and CDR2 are SGHRS and YFSETQ. The CDR3 consists of 17 residues. V lost 1 base and J lost 4; bases outside the gene matches: 7. The CDR3 coding sequence is TGCGCCAGCAGCTTGAGGGCTAGCGGGGGGCATTACAATGAGCAGTTCTTC. Amino acids: CASSLRASGGHYNEQFF.

The genes are TRBV10-2 and TRBJ2-7, with no clear D. The CDR3 covers 13 residues. From germline, CDR1 is WSHSY and CDR2 SAAADI. The V and J ends lost 0 bases and 6 bases respectively, with 9 bases between them. The CDR3 here is CASSESNPSEQYF. CDR3 in DNA: TGCGCCAGCAGTGAGTCGAATCCCTCCGAGCAGTACTTC.

This CDR3 is CASSPPAGGAIYQPQHF. The CDR3 nucleotides read TGCGCCAGCAGCCCGCCTGCCGGGGGGGCTATTTATCAGCCCCAGCATTTT. This chain uses TRBV4-1 with TRBJ1-5; weak D call: TRBD1 (6 bases). The germline V gene has CDR1 MGHRA and CDR2 YSYEKL. The CDR3 has 17 residues. Between the trimmed V and J ends, which lost 4 bases and 5 bases, there was a span of 21 bases.